The 15 T cell receptor beta chains below come from one sample, sequenced in a study of preoperative IRX-2 immunotherapy in early breast cancer. Documented treatment: preoperative locoregional IRX-2 cytokine immunotherapy. Sequenced by immunoSEQ multiplex PCR; TCRdb stores in-frame clones only, minus some. The sample contains about 89,000 clones, 86% of which appear only once. Source: tumor tissue, taken after IRX-2 immunotherapy. Receptor source: a human donor with breast cancer.

This sequence joins TRBV11-3 and TRBJ2-1; 7 bases fit TRBD1. V shed 3 bases, J shed 0 bases, and the junction held 8 bases outside the gene matches. This CDR3 has 17 residues. Per the germline V gene, CDR1 is SGHNT and CDR2 is YENEEA. The CDR3: CASSLVGTAFSYNEQFF. The CDR3 DNA reads TGTGCCAGCAGCTTGGTTGGGACAGCGTTCTCCTACAATGAGCAGTTCTTC.

The V call is TRBV11-3, the J call TRBJ2-1, with 11 bases identical to TRBD2. Germline V gene lookup returns CDR1 SGHNT and CDR2 YENEEA. The CDR3 is made up of 17 amino acids. The trim removed 6 bases at V and 8 bases at J, leaving 15 bases unmatched. The CDR3 coding sequence is TGTGCCAGCAGGAGGGAGGCTAGCGGGAGGTTTGGGGATGAGCAGTTCTTC. Amino acid sequence: CASRREASGRFGDEQFF.

The rearrangement uses TRBV5-1 and TRBJ2-2; TRBD1 agrees at 10 bases. CDR1 is SGHRS and CDR2 is YFSETQ in the germline V gene. The CDR3 has 17 amino acids. Germline trimming cut 0 bases from V and 3 bases from J; bases unmatched to any gene: 5. DNA for the CDR3: TGCGCCAGCAGCTTGGAAGGACAGGGGGGGTACACCGGGGAGCTGTTTTTT. As protein: CASSLEGQGGYTGELFF.

The chain combines TRBV18 with TRBJ1-2; TRBD1 aligns across 7 bases. The CDR3 runs to 15 residues. V was clipped by 2 bases and J by 3 bases; unmatched bases: 6. Germline CDR1 reads KGHSH; CDR2 reads LQKENI. CDR3 nucleotide sequence: TGTGCCAGCTCACCAAACAGGGACAGTTACTATGGCTACACCTTC. Amino acid sequence: CASSPNRDSYYGYTF.

The chain carries TRBV28 and TRBJ2-7; the D is unclear. This CDR3 region has 17 residues. Germline V gene data show CDR1 as MDHEN and CDR2 as SYDVKM. Trimming took 7 bases from V and 0 from J, leaving 22 bases between them. In DNA form, the CDR3 reads TGTGCCAGCACCACCCCTCCCCCAGGAACTCACTCCTACGAGCAGTACTTC. It is translated as CASTTPPPGTHSYEQYF.

This chain connects TRBV10-2 to TRBJ1-4, with a tentative D call TRBD1 (5 bases). Germline CDR1 is WSHSY and CDR2 is SAAADI. V lost 4 bases and J 0 bases, leaving 9 bases between the germline ends. This CDR3 is built from 15 residues. The CDR3 region is CASSVRGTTNEKLFF. Written as DNA, the CDR3 is TGCGCCAGCAGTGTAAGGGGAACAACTAATGAAAAACTGTTTTTT.

The chain uses TRBV11-3 and TRBJ2-3, with D possibly being TRBD1 (6 bases). CDR3 length: 19 amino acids. V shed 2 bases and J shed 4 bases, with 25 bases lying between them. Germline V gene lookup returns CDR1 SGHNT and CDR2 YENEEA. Here the CDR3 reads CASSLIRSRAGVYADTQYF. The CDR3 coding sequence is TGTGCCAGCAGCTTAATAAGGTCGAGGGCAGGGGTTTACGCAGATACGCAGTATTTT.

The chain is built from TRBV19 and TRBJ1-1; no firm D call. V gave up 3 bases and J gave up 0 bases, with 8 bases separating them. This CDR3 spans 14 amino acids. The germline gives CDR1 LNHDA, CDR2 SQIVND (reference sequence). CDR3 DNA: TGTGCCAGTAGTATTCAAACGGTGAACACTGAAGCTTTCTTT. Translated, it gives CASSIQTVNTEAFF.

This chain uses TRBV18 with TRBJ1-3; D unclear. The length of the CDR3 is 14 residues. V was pared by 2 bases and J by 0 bases, with 5 bases between. CDR1 is KGHSH, CDR2 LQKENI, per germline. The CDR3 loop is CASSPESSGNTIYF. The DNA of the CDR3 is TGTGCCAGCTCACCAGAGAGCTCTGGAAACACCATATATTTT.

As to this clone: Owing to an unread or ambiguous base, the encoded residue is reported as X. This chain uses TRBV6-8 with TRBJ1-1; unclear D gene. The CDR3 has 13 residues. V was shortened by 5 bases and J by 0 bases, with 7 bases between the two germline ends. From germline, CDR1 is MNHGY and CDR2 SAAAGT. The CDR3 DNA reads TGTGCCAGCAGTKGGACGGTGAACACTGAAGCTTTCTTT. This sequence encodes CASSXTVNTEAFF.

The chain combines TRBV19 with TRBJ1-4; D remains ambiguous. Germline CDR1 and CDR2: LNHDA and SQIVND (reference sequence). V lost 2 bases to trimming and J lost 0 bases, with 4 bases between them. The CDR3 runs to 14 residues. CDR3 loop: CASSIFATNEKLFF. CDR3 coding DNA: TGTGCCAGTAGTATATTTGCAACTAATGAAAAACTGTTTTTT.

The CDR3 sequence is CSVEDRSAYGYTF. As DNA, the CDR3 is TGCAGCGTTGAAGATCGGTCGGCTTATGGCTACACCTTC. The chain combines TRBV29-1 with TRBJ1-2; D ambiguous. Germline V gene data show CDR1 as SQVTM and CDR2 as ANQGSEA. CDR3 size: 13 residues. Trimming stripped 0 bases from V and 5 bases from J, with 10 bases between.

This clone was picked up one time. The gene calls are TRBV7-4 and TRBJ2-1, with D maybe TRBD2 (5 bases). Germline CDR1 is SGHVT and CDR2 is SQSDAQ. V was cut by 3 bases and J by 3 bases, with 12 bases left in between. The CDR3 totals 15 residues. The CDR3 reads CASSFYASFYNEQFF. The DNA of the CDR3 is TGTGCCAGCAGCTTTTATGCTAGCTTCTACAATGAGCAGTTCTTC.

The gene calls are TRBV7-7 and TRBJ2-3, with 7 bases identical to TRBD1. J gave up 4 bases and V 5 bases, and 6 bases lay outside the gene matches. Germline CDR1 SSHAT, CDR2 FNYEAQ (reference sequence). CDR3 length: 14 residues. Written as DNA, the CDR3 is TGTGCCAGCAGCCGAAGACAGGGCTCAGATACGCAGTATTTT. The encoded protein is CASSRRQGSDTQYF.

This rearrangement joins TRBV7-4 to TRBJ1-3; perhaps TRBD1 as D (5 bases). The CDR3 is made up of 16 amino acids. The ends were cut back, 8 bases at V and 0 bases at J, with 17 bases in the middle. Germline assignment: CDR1 SGHVT and CDR2 SQSDAQ. CDR3 amino acids: CASFNPYRPSGNTIYF. CDR3 nucleotide sequence: TGTGCCAGCTTTAACCCCTACAGGCCCTCTGGAAACACCATATATTTT.